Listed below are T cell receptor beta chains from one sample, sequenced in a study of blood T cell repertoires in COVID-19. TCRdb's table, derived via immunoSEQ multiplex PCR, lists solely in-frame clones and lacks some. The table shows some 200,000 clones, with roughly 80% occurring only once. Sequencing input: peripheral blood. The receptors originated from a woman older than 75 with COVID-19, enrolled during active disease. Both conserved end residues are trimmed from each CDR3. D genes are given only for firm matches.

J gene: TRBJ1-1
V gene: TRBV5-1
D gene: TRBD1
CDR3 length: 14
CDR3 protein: ASSPAGQAVDTEAF

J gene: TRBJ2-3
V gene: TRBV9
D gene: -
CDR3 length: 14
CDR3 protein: ASSVGGSLGTDTQY

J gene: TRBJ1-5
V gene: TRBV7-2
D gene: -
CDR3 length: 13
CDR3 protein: ASSFGGYSNQPQH

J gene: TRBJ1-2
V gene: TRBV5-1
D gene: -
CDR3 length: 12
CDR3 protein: ASSLDRPNYGYT

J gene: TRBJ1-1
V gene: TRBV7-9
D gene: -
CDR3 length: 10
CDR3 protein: ASSPGVTEAF

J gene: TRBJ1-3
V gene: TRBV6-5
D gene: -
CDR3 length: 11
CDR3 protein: ASKWGGQNTIY

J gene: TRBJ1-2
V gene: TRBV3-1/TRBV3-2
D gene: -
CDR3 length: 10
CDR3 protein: ASSQDEHGYT

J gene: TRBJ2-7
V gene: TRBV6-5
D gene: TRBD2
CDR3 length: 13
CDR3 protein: ASSLTSGAAYEQY

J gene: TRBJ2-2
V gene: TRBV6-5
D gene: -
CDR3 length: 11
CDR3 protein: ASTQTNTGELF

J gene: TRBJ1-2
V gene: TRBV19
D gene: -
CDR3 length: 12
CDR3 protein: ASSIQQRDYGYT

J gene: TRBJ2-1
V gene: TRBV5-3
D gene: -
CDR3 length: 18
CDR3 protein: ARSCLSGTAPLSSYNEQF

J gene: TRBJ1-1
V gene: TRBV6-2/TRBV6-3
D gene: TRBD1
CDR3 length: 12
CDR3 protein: ASSLGQGYTEAF

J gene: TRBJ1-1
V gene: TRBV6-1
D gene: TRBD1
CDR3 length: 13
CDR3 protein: ASSEAGTGRTEAF

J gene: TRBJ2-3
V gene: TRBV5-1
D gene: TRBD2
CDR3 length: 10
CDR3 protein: ASSLLADTQY

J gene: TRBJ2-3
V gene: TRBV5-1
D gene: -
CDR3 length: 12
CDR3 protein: ASSWDTVTDTQY

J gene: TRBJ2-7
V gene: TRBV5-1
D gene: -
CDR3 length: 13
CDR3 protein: ASSLGGLTRYEQY

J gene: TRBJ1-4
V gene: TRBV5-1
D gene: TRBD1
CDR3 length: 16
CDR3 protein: ASSLGGTGTTTNEKLF

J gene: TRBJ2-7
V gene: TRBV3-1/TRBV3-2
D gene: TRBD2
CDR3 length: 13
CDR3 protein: ASSETGLAGGLQY